Presented here are 7 T cell receptor beta chains from one specimen sequenced in a study of beta chain features in type 1 diabetes. Expressed TCRB transcripts got sequenced, as all isolated RNA was reverse transcribed. Sequenced by immunoSEQ multiplex PCR; TCRdb stores in-frame clones only, minus some. Here the sample spans roughly 380,000 clones, about 18% being singletons. Source material: naive CD4+ T cells from blood. All receptors come from a woman aged 18-29 years in good health.

The table lists this clone with a few counts. V is TRBV30 and J is TRBJ2-7, with 10 bases matching TRBD2. This CDR3 is 16 amino acids long. Per the germline V gene, CDR1 is GTSNPN and CDR2 is SVGIG (reference sequence). The junction had 9 bases not matched to a gene; V was cut back by 0 bases and J by 4 bases. In nucleotides, the CDR3 is TGTGCCTGGAGTGTTAGCGGGGCTAGCGGGAGATACGAGCAGTACTTC. Its translation is CAWSVSGASGRYEQYF.

The chain recombines TRBV25-1 with TRBJ2-7; 12 bases are a match to TRBD2. This CDR3 comprises 13 residues. Germline lookup yields CDR1 MGHDK and CDR2 SYGVNS. V was pared by 8 bases and J by 1 base, with 0 bases of the junction left unmatched. As DNA, the CDR3 is TGTGCCAGCGGACTAGCGGGATCCTACGAGCAGTACTTC. Amino acids: CASGLAGSYEQYF.

J is TRBJ2-1 and V is TRBV5-6, with D possibly TRBD1 on 5 matching bases. The germline V and J ends were trimmed by 1 base and 5 bases, with 16 bases remaining between them. This CDR3 has 16 residues. The germline V gene encodes CDR1 SGHDT and CDR2 YYEEEE. The CDR3 reads CASSLYQGRSNNEQFF. The CDR3 coding sequence is TGTGCCAGCAGCTTGTATCAGGGAAGGAGCAACAATGAGCAGTTCTTC.

This clone was seen more than once but under ten times. The rearrangement joins TRBV30 to TRBJ2-7; no firm D call. V lost 1 base and J lost 5, with 12 bases in between. Looked up from germline, CDR1 is GTSNPN and CDR2 is SVGIG (reference sequence). This CDR3 has 13 residues. This chain's CDR3 is CAWSAKISDEQYF. Here the CDR3 DNA reads TGTGCCTGGAGTGCGAAAATAAGCGACGAGCAGTACTTC.

This clone was seen only once. The J gene is TRBJ1-2, the V gene TRBV30; TRBD1 matches 9 bases. The germline CDR1 and CDR2 sequences are GTSNPN and SVGIG (reference sequence). J lost 10 bases, V lost 5 bases, and 8 bases had no gene match. This CDR3 has 12 amino acids. The CDR3 nucleotides are TGTGCCTGGGCCCCCGGGACAGGGCACTACACCTTC. This codes for CAWAPGTGHYTF.

The genes are TRBV7-3 and TRBJ2-4, with D tentatively TRBD2 (6 bases). CDR1 SGHTA and CDR2 FQGTGA come from the germline V gene. This CDR3 has 14 amino acids. V lost 4 bases and J lost 6, with 13 bases in between. This chain's CDR3 is CASSSPSSGNIQYF. The DNA of the CDR3 is TGTGCCAGCAGCTCCCCTAGTAGCGGAAACATTCAGTACTTC.

This clone was counted between two and nine times. The J gene is TRBJ2-5, the V gene TRBV11-1; D is possibly TRBD1 (7 bases). Trimming shortened V by 5 bases and J by 2 bases, and 21 bases separated the two germline ends. Germline-derived CDR1 and CDR2 are SGHAT and FQDESV (reference sequence). The CDR3 loop spans 17 amino acids. CDR3 amino acids: CASSPHRRDSIQETQYF. The CDR3 DNA follows: TGTGCCAGCAGCCCCCACCGGAGGGACAGCATTCAAGAGACCCAGTACTTC. The full variable domain, completed using reference TRBV11-1 and TRBJ2-5, is EAEVAQSPRYKITEKSQAVAFWCDPISGHATLYWYRQILGQGPELLVQFQDESVVDDSQLPKDRFSAERLKGVDSTLKIQPAELGDSAMYLCASSPHRRDSIQETQYFGPGTRLLVL.